Presented here are 32 T cell receptor beta chains from one specimen sequenced in a study of blood T cells in healthy people across ages. Primers used in a second PCR of roughly 6 to 11 cycles were a sample-barcoded 5' primer and a J-beta primer mix. One entry per CDR3 protein results from TCRdb running MiXCR on the 5' RACE reads. This sample has fewer than 650,000 distinct CDR3 sequences; over 25% occur once, and the top ten carry about 3.9%. These data also formed part of another study, on T cells of mothers and their children.

Sequencing input: blood. These receptors all come from a boy aged 2-15 years in good health.

This clonotype was seen a few times. The chain uses TRBV15 and TRBJ1-4; D possibly corresponds to TRBD1 (6 bases). With 2 bases removed from V and 6 bases from J, the gap between germline ends came to 19 bases. Germline V lookup: CDR1 LNHNV, CDR2 YYDKDF (reference sequence). This CDR3 spans 17 amino acids. DNA of the CDR3: TGTGCCACCAGCAGATTACAGGGTTGGAGTGTAGATGAAAAACTGTTTTTT. Its protein is CATSRLQGWSVDEKLFF.

This clonotype was seen a handful of times. The gene calls are TRBV5-1 and TRBJ2-4; D could derive from TRBD1 or TRBD2 (7 bases each). The V gene's germline CDR1 is SGHRS and CDR2 YFSETQ. Deletions cut 0 bases from V and 7 bases from J, with 14 bases between. This CDR3 has 15 amino acids. The CDR3 is CASSLGQGSGNIQYF. DNA for the CDR3: TGCGCCAGCAGCTTGGGACAGGGTAGCGGGAACATTCAGTACTTC.

In this sample, this clonotype turned up many times. Here the CDR3 reads CASSESVPGRGYYGYTF. CDR3 in DNA: TGTGCCAGCAGTGAATCGGTTCCCGGGAGGGGCTACTATGGCTACACCTTC. The rearrangement joins TRBV25-1 to TRBJ1-2, with a possible D match to TRBD1 (5 bases). The CDR3 contains 17 residues. Trimming took off 1 base at V and 3 bases at J, with 18 bases between the two ends. CDR1 and CDR2 from the germline V gene are MGHDK and SYGVNS.

This clonotype was seen only once. This chain links TRBV11-2 with TRBJ2-5; TRBD1 is a possible D gene (6 bases). The J call may not be correct, given that the DNA end is closer to TRBJ2-1. Per the germline V gene, CDR1 is SGHAT and CDR2 is FQNNGV. This CDR3 region has 14 residues. The CDR3 sequence is CASSWTEGPNEQFF. DNA for the CDR3: TGTGCCAGCAGCTGGACAGAGGGTCCCAATGAGCAGTTCTTC.

This clonotype has just a few counts. CDR3 residues: CSARDIGKETQYF. CDR3 nucleotide sequence: TGCAGTGCTAGAGACATCGGAAAAGAGACCCAGTACTTC. The chain uses TRBV20-1 and TRBJ2-5, with D uncertain. The germline V and J ends were trimmed by 0 bases and 3 bases, with 8 bases remaining between them. The CDR3 length is 13 residues. Germline values: CDR1 DFQATT, CDR2 SNEGSKA (reference sequence).

This sequence joins TRBV12-3 or TRBV12-4 and TRBJ2-5; D unclear. The CDR3 is made up of 13 amino acids. V lost 3 bases to trimming and J lost 7 bases, with 12 bases between them. The CDR3 loop is CASSFPPSGTQYF. CDR3 in DNA: TGTGCCAGCAGTTTTCCCCCTTCTGGGACCCAGTACTTC.

The chain links TRBV7-2 to TRBJ1-2, with 7 bases identical to TRBD1. Germline-derived CDR1 and CDR2 are SGHTA and FQGNSA. The V segment lost 4 bases and the J segment 7 bases; nucleotides outside the gene matches: 12. The CDR3 has 15 amino acids. Here the CDR3 DNA reads TGTGCCAGCAGCTCAGGCGGCAGGGGGTACGGTGGCTACACCTTC. It translates to CASSSGGRGYGGYTF.

This clonotype was seen only a few times. The chain recombines TRBV6-1 with TRBJ2-3; 7 bases line up with TRBD2. CDR1 and CDR2 from the germline V gene are MNHNS and SASEGT. V was clipped by 6 bases and J by 4 bases; unmatched bases: 13. The length of the CDR3 is 16 residues. CDR3 amino acids: CASRLPGWEGADTQYF. CDR3 nucleotides: TGTGCCAGCAGACTTCCGGGGTGGGAGGGCGCAGATACGCAGTATTTT.

This clonotype was counted between two and nine times. V gene TRBV5-1 combines with J gene TRBJ2-7, with 7 bases identical to TRBD2. The J segment lost 3 bases and the V segment lost 4 bases, leaving 7 bases of the junction unmatched. The CDR3 runs 14 residues. CDR1 SGHRS and CDR2 YFSETQ come from the germline V gene. CDR3 sequence: CASSATSRGYEQYF. Written as DNA, the CDR3 is TGCGCCAGCAGCGCGACTAGCCGAGGCTACGAGCAGTACTTC.

This clonotype was detected only a few times. The V call is TRBV20-1, the J call TRBJ1-1; D call uncertain. Germline V gene lookup returns CDR1 DFQATT and CDR2 SNEGSKA (reference sequence). The CDR3 sequence is 12 residues long. V lost 4 bases and J 1 base, leaving 7 bases between the germline ends. CDR3: CSAKLGNTEAFF. The CDR3 DNA is TGCAGTGCTAAGTTGGGGAACACTGAAGCTTTCTTT.

This sequence joins TRBV20-1 and TRBJ2-3; 9 nucleotides match TRBD2. The CDR3 covers 14 residues. The V gene end was trimmed by 3 bases and the J gene end by 3 bases; junction bases not matched to a gene: 4. CDR1 is DFQATT and CDR2 is SNEGSKA in the germline V gene (reference sequence). The DNA for the CDR3 is TGCAGTGCTAGTAGCGGGAGTCGGACAGATACGCAGTATTTT. It is translated as CSASSGSRTDTQYF.

On this clonotype itself: It is likely a read error, because the conserved phenylalanine at the end of the CDR3 is missing. The chain has TRBV6-5 and TRBJ2-5; the match to TRBD2 covers 10 bases. The CDR3 runs to 15 residues. V was pared by 5 bases and J by 3 bases, with 6 bases of the junction left unmatched. Germline V gene data show CDR1 as MNHEY and CDR2 as SVGAGI. As DNA, the CDR3 is TGTGCCAGCAGTCCCCGAGCGGGAGGGGAAGAGACCCAGTACTCC. It specifies CASSPRAGGEETQYS.

The V and J genes are TRBV7-2 and TRBJ2-7; TRBD2 might be the D (6 bases). Deletions cut 6 bases from V and 0 bases from J, with 15 bases between. The CDR3 covers 15 residues. CDR1 and CDR2 (germline): SGHTA, FQGNSA. As DNA, the CDR3 is TGTGCCAGCAGTTGGAGGGCGTCGGGCTCCTACGAGCAGTACTTC. It specifies CASSWRASGSYEQYF.

The chain carries TRBV30 and TRBJ1-4; 7 nucleotides line up with TRBD1. The V gene end was trimmed by 6 bases and the J gene end by 8 bases; junction bases not matched to a gene: 9. This CDR3 spans 13 amino acids. Germline V gives CDR1 GTSNPN, CDR2 SVGIG (reference sequence). The CDR3 sequence is CACTGEGFEKLFF. For the CDR3, the DNA is TGTGCCTGCACAGGGGAAGGGTTCGAAAAACTGTTTTTT.

The rearrangement links TRBV5-1 to TRBJ2-3, with D possibly matching TRBD1 (6 bases). This CDR3 comprises 15 residues. V was cut by 0 bases and J by 0 bases, with 8 bases left in between. Germline CDR1 SGHRS, CDR2 YFSETQ. CDR3: CASSLGQASTDTQYF. CDR3 coding DNA: TGCGCCAGCAGCTTGGGACAGGCTAGCACAGATACGCAGTATTTT.

The V call is TRBV20-1, the J call TRBJ2-7; D possibly corresponds to TRBD1 (6 bases). The germline gives CDR1 DFQATT, CDR2 SNEGSKA (reference sequence). Trimming pared 6 bases from V and 2 bases from J, leaving 14 bases between. The CDR3 runs to 13 residues. As DNA, the CDR3 is TGCAGTGCAGCAGGGGTGCAGACCTACGAGCAGTACTTC. Protein sequence: CSAAGVQTYEQYF.

There are a few counts of this clonotype. The chain has TRBV6-5 and TRBJ1-2; 10 bases match TRBD1. The CDR3 sequence is 12 residues long. Germline CDR1 MNHEY, CDR2 SVGAGI. After removal of 6 bases from V and 6 bases from J, the junction contained 1 base not matched to a gene. The CDR3 DNA follows: TGTGCCAGCAGGGGGACAGGGGATGGCTACACCTTC. Its translation is CASRGTGDGYTF.

The chain carries TRBV20-1 and TRBJ2-5, with 11 bases fitting TRBD2. The DNA end is a closer match to TRBJ2-1, so the J assignment may be wrong. CDR3 length: 14 residues. CDR1 and CDR2 from the germline V gene are DFQATT and SNEGSKA (reference sequence). CDR3 residues: CSATLAGGSNEQFF. The CDR3 region has the DNA TGCAGTGCAACCCTAGCGGGAGGATCCAATGAGCAGTTCTTC.

This clonotype was observed a few times. This sequence joins TRBV27 and TRBJ2-2; maybe TRBD2 (6 bases). The CDR3 is 16 amino acids. Germline CDR1 is MNHEY and CDR2 is SMNVEV (reference sequence). V was shortened by 1 base and J by 0 bases, with 9 bases between the two germline ends. The CDR3 sequence is CASSLWGGTNTGELFF. DNA of the CDR3: TGTGCCAGCAGTTTATGGGGCGGGACGAACACCGGGGAGCTGTTTTTT.

This chain connects TRBV5-1 to TRBJ2-6, with D tentatively TRBD2 (5 bases). V lost 5 bases and J 0 bases, leaving 9 bases between the germline ends. Germline values: CDR1 SGHRS, CDR2 YFSETQ. CDR3 size: 15 residues. This CDR3 is CASRKDFSGANVLTF. CDR3 DNA sequence: TGCGCCAGCAGGAAGGACTTCTCTGGGGCCAACGTCCTGACTTTC.

The table lists this clonotype with a few counts. This rearrangement joins TRBV21-1 to TRBJ2-7. TRBV21-1 is a pseudogene locus. The CDR3 runs 14 residues. The CDR3 sequence is CASSKGTGAHEQYF. CDR3 nucleotides: TGTGCCAGCAGCAAAGGGACAGGGGCCCACGAGCAGTACTTC.

The V and J genes are TRBV12-3 or TRBV12-4 and TRBJ2-6; D is unclear. The CDR3 is made up of 17 amino acids. The V and J ends lost 1 base and 2 bases respectively, with 12 bases between them. The chain's CDR3 is CASSLGSTFPGANVLTF. For the CDR3, the DNA is TGTGCCAGCAGTTTAGGAAGTACCTTCCCTGGGGCCAACGTCCTGACTTTC.

This clonotype was counted a few times. The CDR3 is CAWSVPGGWNEQFF. CDR3 bases: TGTGCCTGGAGTGTACCGGGGGGTTGGAATGAGCAGTTCTTC. J is TRBJ2-1 and V is TRBV30, with 7 bases matching TRBD2. Germline CDR1 reads GTSNPN; CDR2 reads SVGIG (reference sequence). The V gene end was trimmed by 0 bases and the J gene end by 7 bases; junction bases not matched to a gene: 6. This CDR3 region has 14 residues. The full variable domain, rest sourced from reference TRBV30 and TRBJ2-1, is SQTIHQWPATLVQPVGSPLSLECTVEGTSNPNLYWYRQAAGRGLQLLFYSVGIGQISSEVPQNLSASRPQDRQFILSSKKLLLSDSGFYLCAWSVPGGWNEQFFGPGTRLTVL.

This clonotype was counted between two and nine times. The chain carries TRBV3-1 and TRBJ2-1; possibly TRBD1 for D (5 bases). There are 14 residues in the CDR3. CDR1 and CDR2 (germline): LGHDT, YNNKEL (reference sequence). The germline V and J ends were trimmed by 0 bases and 9 bases, with 12 bases remaining between them. The CDR3 loop is CASSQDPRGPEQFF. CDR3 bases: TGTGCCAGCAGCCAAGATCCTAGGGGCCCTGAGCAGTTCTTC.

This clonotype has a handful of counts. This chain uses TRBV9 with TRBJ2-5; TRBD2 matches 9 bases. The assigned J gene may be wrong: the sequence end matches TRBJ2-1 better. Germline CDR1 is SGDLS and CDR2 is YYNGEE. The CDR3 covers 14 residues. CDR3 nucleotide sequence: TGTGCCAGCAGCGTTCAGCGGGAGGCGAATGAGCAGTTCTTC. It encodes CASSVQREANEQFF.

This chain uses TRBV5-1 with TRBJ2-3, with D perhaps matching TRBD1 (5 bases). The CDR3 is 14 residues long. V was trimmed by 4 bases and J by 0 bases, leaving 9 bases between them. The germline V gene encodes CDR1 SGHRS and CDR2 YFSETQ. CDR3 in DNA: TGCGCCAGCAGCCAGACAGTAAGCACAGATACGCAGTATTTT. Translating it yields CASSQTVSTDTQYF.

This clonotype was detected a few times. The genes are TRBV28 and TRBJ2-4; 7 nucleotides agree with TRBD2. The CDR3 has 15 residues. From germline, CDR1 is MDHEN and CDR2 SYDVKM. The trim removed 4 bases at V and 1 base at J, leaving 4 bases unmatched. Here the CDR3 reads CASSSGGDAKNIQYF. In DNA, the CDR3 is TGTGCCAGCAGTTCGGGGGGAGATGCCAAAAACATTCAGTACTTC.

The gene calls are TRBV27 and TRBJ2-7; possibly TRBD1 or TRBD2 for D (5 bases each). Trimming took off 2 bases at V and 1 base at J, with 18 bases between the two ends. The length of the CDR3 is 17 residues. Germline CDR1 reads MNHEY; CDR2 reads SMNVEV (reference sequence). The CDR3 protein is CASSLATGTELSYEQYF. Here the CDR3 DNA reads TGTGCCAGCAGTTTAGCTACCGGGACCGAGCTTTCCTACGAGCAGTACTTC.

In nucleotides, the CDR3 is TGTGCCAGCAGTTCCTACAGGGGGACGGGCACAGATACGCAGTATTTT. Amino acids: CASSSYRGTGTDTQYF. The chain carries TRBV12-3 or TRBV12-4 and TRBJ2-3; TRBD1 agrees at 8 bases. There are 16 residues in the CDR3. V gave up 4 bases and J gave up 1 base; unmatched junction bases: 7.

The V and J genes are TRBV5-1 and TRBJ1-4; D remains ambiguous. This CDR3 region has 16 residues. Germline V gene lookup returns CDR1 SGHRS and CDR2 YFSETQ. V was clipped by 0 bases and J by 0 bases, with 9 bases between them. The CDR3 nucleotides are TGCGCCAGCAGCTTGGGGATTACCGCAACTAATGAAAAACTGTTTTTT. Its protein product is CASSLGITATNEKLFF.

CDR3 amino acids: CASSPVPGLGQETQYF. The CDR3, as DNA: TGTGCCAGCAGCCCGGTGCCGGGACTAGGCCAAGAGACCCAGTACTTC. V is TRBV3-1 and J is TRBJ2-1; TRBD2 matches at 8 bases. The J call may not be correct, given that the DNA end is closer to TRBJ2-5. CDR1 and CDR2 from the germline V gene are LGHDT and YNNKEL (reference sequence). The CDR3 consists of 16 residues.

This clonotype was detected a few times. V usage is TRBV7-2 and J usage is TRBJ2-7; 9 positions agree with TRBD1. V shed 5 bases and J 6 bases; nucleotides not matched to a gene: 8. Germline CDR1 reads SGHTA; CDR2 reads FQGNSA. This CDR3 is 14 amino acids long. In nucleotides, the CDR3 is TGTGCCAGCAGCCGTGACAGGGGGGTGTCCGAGCAGTACTTC. Translating gives CASSRDRGVSEQYF. The full variable domain, its missing parts supplied by reference TRBV7-2 and TRBJ2-7, is GAGVSQSPSNKVTEKGKDVELRCDPISGHTALYWYRQSLGQGLEFLIYFQGNSAPDKSGLPSDRFSAERTGGSVSTLTIQRTQQEDSAVYLCASSRDRGVSEQYFGPGTRLTVT.